The table lists the clone carrying this T cell receptor (beta chain) with a few counts. No antigen is known for it. Additional DNA sequences in this sample encode the identical CDR3. V shed 4 bases and J shed 3 bases, with 6 bases lying between them. Germline lookup yields CDR1 MGHDK and CDR2 SYGVNS. The CDR3 has 12 residues. The sample belongs to a study of T cell responses to AZD1222 COVID-19 vaccine. Study observations and caveats: Nearly half of the spike-specific TCRs reportedly recognize variant regions that carry no mutations.

The assay was immunoSEQ multiplex PCR, and TCRdb's table has in-frame clones only and misses some. The table records about 120,000 clones, over 75% of them present only once. The clonotype was recovered from an adult in good health. This specimen consisted of peripheral blood, obtained on day 0 of AZD1222 vaccination. The chain is built from TRBV25-1 and TRBJ1-1; D not certain. The CDR3 region has the DNA TGTGCCAGCAGTGGGGGATACACTGAAGCTTTCTTT. Amino acids: CASSGGYTEAFF. The whole variable domain, filled in from reference TRBV25-1 and TRBJ1-1, reads EADIYQTPRYLVIGTGKKITLECSQTMGHDKMYWYQQDPGMELHLIHYSYGVNSTEKGDLSSESTVSRIRTEHFPLTLESARPSHTSQYLCASSGGYTEAFFGQGTRLTVV.